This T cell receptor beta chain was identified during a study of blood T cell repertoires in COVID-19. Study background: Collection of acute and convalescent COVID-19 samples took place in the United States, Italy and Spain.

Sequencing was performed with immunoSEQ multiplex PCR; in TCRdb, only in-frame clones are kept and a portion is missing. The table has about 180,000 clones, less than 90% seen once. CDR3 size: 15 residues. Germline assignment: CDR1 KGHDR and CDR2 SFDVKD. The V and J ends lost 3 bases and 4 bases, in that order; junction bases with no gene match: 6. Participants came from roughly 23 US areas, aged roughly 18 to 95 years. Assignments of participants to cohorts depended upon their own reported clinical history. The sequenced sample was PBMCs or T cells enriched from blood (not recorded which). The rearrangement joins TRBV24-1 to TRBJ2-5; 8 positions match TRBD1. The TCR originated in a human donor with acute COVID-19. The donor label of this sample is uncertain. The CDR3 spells CATSDGTGGSETQYF. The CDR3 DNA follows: TGTGCCACCAGTGATGGGACAGGCGGTTCAGAGACCCAGTACTTC.